This is a list of T cell receptor beta chains from one sample in a study of T cells in localized non-small cell lung cancer. This table comes from immunoSEQ multiplex PCR, and its TCRdb copy is limited to in-frame clones, with some not included. The table has around 64,000 clones, roughly 79% seen once; the top ten hold 4.7%. The sequencing here drew on PBMCs, taken before any cancer treatment. All receptors derive from a man aged 35 to 70 with stage II lung adenocarcinoma. Both conserved end residues are part of each CDR3. D genes are given only for firm matches. Clone size, where shown, is once, few, many, or a class for clones that have expanded.

d_gene,j_gene,abundance,v_gene,len,CDR3aa,CDR3nt
.,TRBJ1-1,.,TRBV11-2,15,CASSLGGGVYTEAFF,TGTGCCAGCAGCTTAGGTGGGGGAGTGTACACTGAAGCTTTCTTT
TRBD1,TRBJ1-2,.,TRBV19,14,CASSPGQGPSGYTF,TGTGCCAGCAGTCCGGGACAGGGGCCATCTGGCTACACCTTC
.,TRBJ1-2,.,TRBV19,12,CASHRGQGGYTF,TGTGCCAGTCATCGGGGACAAGGCGGCTACACCTTC
.,TRBJ1-5,once,TRBV6-6,14,CASQLQGSNQPQHF,TGTGCCAGCCAACTTCAGGGGAGCAATCAGCCCCAGCATTTT
TRBD1,TRBJ1-1,.,TRBV6-1,13,CASSIRGRTEAFF,TGTGCCAGCAGCATCAGGGGGCGGACTGAAGCTTTCTTT
.,TRBJ2-5,.,TRBV11-3,15,CASSLAQGFPLNQYF,TGTGCCAGCAGCTTAGCCCAGGGGTTTCCCCTGAACCAGTACTTC
.,TRBJ2-4,.,TRBV7-8,15,CASSLQPRESTIQYF,TGTGCCAGCAGCTTACAACCTCGTGAGTCTACGATTCAGTACTTC
.,TRBJ2-7,.,TRBV7-8,14,CASSFITGLGEQYF,TGTGCCAGCAGCTTTATAACAGGGCTCGGCGAGCAGTACTTC
.,TRBJ2-2,.,TRBV18,14,CASSPDRTTGELFF,TGTGCCAGCTCACCCGACAGGACCACCGGGGAGCTGTTTTTT
.,TRBJ2-2,.,TRBV5-1,14,CASSTQTNTGELFF,TGCGCCAGCAGCACCCAAACGAACACCGGGGAGCTGTTTTTT
TRBD1,TRBJ1-4,.,TRBV29-1,13,CSVGGQGREKLFF,TGCAGCGTTGGCGGACAGGGAAGAGAAAAACTGTTTTTT
.,TRBJ2-5,.,TRBV9,15,CASSSVGDGQETQYF,TGTGCCAGCAGCTCAGTGGGGGACGGGCAGGAGACCCAGTACTTC
.,TRBJ2-7,.,TRBV6-1,15,CASSERADSSYEQYF,TGTGCCAGCAGTGAAAGGGCCGACAGCTCCTACGAGCAGTACTTC
TRBD1,TRBJ2-3,.,TRBV6-5,14,CASRPGQGLHTQYF,TGTGCCAGCAGGCCGGGACAGGGTTTACATACGCAGTATTTT
.,TRBJ2-7,.,TRBV27,12,CASLGLGSEQYF,TGTGCCAGCCTGGGTCTGGGGAGCGAGCAGTACTTC
.,TRBJ1-5,few,TRBV6-5,14,CASSYSRGNQPQHF,TGTGCCAGCAGTTACTCGAGGGGGAATCAGCCCCAGCATTTT
.,TRBJ1-1,.,TRBV5-1,16,CASSLGWISMNTEAFF,TGCGCCAGCAGCTTGGGGTGGATCTCGATGAACACTGAAGCTTTCTTT
TRBD2,TRBJ2-1,.,TRBV18,15,CASSPPTGGGNEQFF,TGTGCCAGCTCACCACCAACGGGAGGAGGAAATGAGCAGTTCTTC
TRBD1,TRBJ1-5,.,TRBV9,15,CASSWTGLYNQPQHF,TGTGCCAGCAGCTGGACAGGGTTGTACAATCAGCCCCAGCATTTT
TRBD2,TRBJ2-3,.,TRBV6-1,17,CASSDRTSGMSTDTQYF,TGTGCCAGCAGTGACAGGACTAGCGGGATGAGTACAGATACGCAGTATTTT
.,TRBJ2-6,once,TRBV6-1,14,CASRADAWANVLTF,TGTGCCAGCAGGGCCGATGCGTGGGCCAACGTCCTGACTTTC
.,TRBJ2-3,.,TRBV20-1,10,CSGESDTQYF,TGCAGTGGAGAGTCAGATACGCAGTATTTT
.,TRBJ1-1,.,TRBV5-4,14,CASSRVGGDTEAFF,TGTGCCAGCAGCCGAGTAGGGGGTGACACTGAAGCTTTCTTT
.,TRBJ2-7,.,TRBV4-1,13,CASSQEVDYEQYF,TGCGCCAGCAGCCAAGAGGTGGACTACGAGCAGTACTTC
.,TRBJ2-5,.,TRBV28,14,CASSSQTYQETQYF,TGTGCCAGCAGTTCCCAGACGTACCAAGAGACCCAGTACTTC
.,TRBJ1-1,.,TRBV30,14,CAWSLGRGTAEAFF,TGTGCCTGGAGTCTAGGGCGTGGAACAGCTGAAGCTTTCTTT
TRBD1,TRBJ1-3,.,TRBV9,16,CASSDGQGLSGNTIYF,TGTGCCAGCAGCGACGGACAGGGCCTCTCTGGAAACACCATATATTTT
.,TRBJ1-2,.,TRBV7-9,15,CASSLGQPIDYGYTF,TGTGCCAGCAGCTTAGGACAACCGATCGACTATGGCTACACCTTC
.,TRBJ1-3,few,TRBV7-2,13,CASSFDRGNTIYF,TGTGCCAGCAGCTTTGACAGGGGAAACACCATATATTTT
.,TRBJ2-3,.,TRBV14,16,CASSPFLSSSTDTQYF,TGTGCCAGCAGCCCCTTTCTGTCATCCAGCACAGATACGCAGTATTTT
.,TRBJ2-1,.,TRBV7-3,16,CASSPTGQSLYNEQFF,TGTGCCAGCAGCCCTACTGGACAGTCGTTGTACAATGAGCAGTTCTTC
TRBD1,TRBJ2-5,.,TRBV27,15,CASSPQDREKETQYF,TGTGCCAGCAGTCCCCAGGACAGGGAAAAAGAGACCCAGTACTTC
TRBD1,TRBJ1-1,once,TRBV7-9,14,CASSQRDRATEAFF,TGTGCCAGCAGCCAAAGGGACAGGGCCACTGAAGCTTTCTTT
.,TRBJ1-2,.,TRBV6-1,13,CASSVTSQGGYTF,TGTGCCAGCAGTGTTACCTCCCAAGGAGGCTACACCTTC
TRBD1,TRBJ2-3,.,TRBV6-5,13,CASSSQGAATQYF,TGTGCCAGCAGTTCCCAGGGGGCGGCTACGCAGTATTTT
.,TRBJ1-1,once,TRBV5-1,13,CASSFGGGTEAFF,TGCGCCAGCAGCTTTGGGGGAGGTACTGAAGCTTTCTTT
.,TRBJ1-2,.,TRBV6-5,14,CASSYSLRAYGYTF,TGTGCCAGCAGTTACTCACTAAGGGCCTATGGCTACACCTTC
TRBD1,TRBJ2-5,.,TRBV19,15,CASSVLTGGGETQYF,TGTGCCAGTAGTGTCTTGACAGGGGGCGGTGAGACCCAGTACTTC